This passage covers 7 T cell receptor beta chains from one sample sequenced in a study of blood T cell repertoires in COVID-19. TCRdb's copy holds only in-frame clones and misses some; the assay was immunoSEQ multiplex PCR. Of tens of thousands of clones in the sample, 83% were seen once. Sample: peripheral blood. The receptors come from a human donor in a cohort sampled during active COVID-19.

The chain employs TRBV5-6 and TRBJ1-2; D might be TRBD1 (6 bases). Trimming took off 4 bases at V and 9 bases at J, with 13 bases between the two ends. CDR3 length: 12 residues. Germline V lookup: CDR1 SGHDT, CDR2 YYEEEE. CDR3 in DNA: TGTGCCAGCAGCCCTGCACAGGGCCGCTACACCTTC. This gives the protein CASSPAQGRYTF.

J is TRBJ1-2 and V is TRBV18; the D gene is possibly TRBD1 (5 bases). Germline loops: CDR1 KGHSH, CDR2 LQKENI. This CDR3 is 13 amino acids long. V dropped 0 bases and J dropped 8 bases, with 10 bases sitting between them. The CDR3 loop reads CASSPPTVGGYTF. The CDR3 region has the DNA TGTGCCAGCTCACCACCGACAGTGGGAGGCTACACCTTC. The whole variable domain, filled in from reference TRBV18 and TRBJ1-2, reads NAGVMQNPRHLVRRRGQEARLRCSPMKGHSHVYWYRQLPEEGLKFMVYLQKENIIDESGMPKERFSAEFPKEGPSILRIQQVVRGDSAAYFCASSPPTVGGYTFGSGTRLTVV.

This clone was seen a few times. The rearrangement joins TRBV11-2 to TRBJ1-1; the match to TRBD1 covers 7 bases. There are 14 residues in the CDR3. With 6 bases clipped from V and 0 bases from J, the junction kept 4 bases outside the gene matches. Germline-derived CDR1 and CDR2 are SGHAT and FQNNGV. CDR3 coding DNA: TGTGCCAGCAGGCTGGGACAGATGAACACTGAAGCTTTCTTT. This translates into CASRLGQMNTEAFF.

The V gene is TRBV6-5, the J gene TRBJ2-2, with D possibly being TRBD1 (6 bases). The CDR3 consists of 15 residues. Deletions cut 6 bases from V and 5 bases from J, with 16 bases between. CDR1 is MNHEY and CDR2 is SVGAGI in the germline V gene. CDR3 in amino acids: CASSDSGTITGELFF. The DNA for the CDR3 is TGTGCCAGCAGCGACTCCGGGACAATTACCGGGGAGCTGTTTTTT.

V gene TRBV4-1 combines with J gene TRBJ2-3; 11 bases are a match to TRBD1. The germline V gene has CDR1 MGHRA and CDR2 YSYEKL. The length of the CDR3 is 15 residues. Losses at the gene ends were 4 bases for V and 2 bases for J; bases not matched to a gene: 2. CDR3 amino acids: CASSLGQGATDTQYF. DNA of the CDR3: TGCGCCAGCAGCCTAGGACAGGGGGCCACAGATACGCAGTATTTT.

The J gene is TRBJ1-6, the V gene TRBV6-1, with D unclear. Trimming removed 0 bases at V and 11 bases at J, with 14 bases between. The CDR3 consists of 15 residues. Germline CDR1 MNHNS, CDR2 SASEGT. In nucleotides, the CDR3 is TGTGCCAGCAGTGAAGCGCAACAGCGGTTGGCACCCCTCCACTTT. Translated: CASSEAQQRLAPLHF.

V and J are TRBV29-1 and TRBJ2-2; D perhaps matches TRBD1 (6 bases). Trimming cost V 7 bases and J 2 bases, with 17 bases left between them. The CDR3 is 15 residues long. CDR1 and CDR2 from the germline V gene are SQVTM and ANQGSEA. The CDR3 here is CSAGPVRGNTGELFF. CDR3 bases: TGCAGCGCCGGGCCGGTCAGGGGCAACACCGGGGAGCTGTTTTTT.